Detailed here is one TCR beta chain. Antigen unknown. This specimen belongs to a study of cytomegalovirus exposure and HLA in healthy donors. Study-wide results and limits: The study carried out a later analysis of TCR beta sequences. It associated about 15,000 of them with specific HLA alleles at a false discovery rate of 0.05.

This CDR3 is built from 15 residues. Germline V gene sequence: CDR1 GTSNPN, CDR2 SVGIG (reference sequence). With V trimmed by 1 base and J by 7 bases, 9 bases remained unmatched. Primers included in the PCR were 60 Vbeta and 13 Jbeta primers. Profiled with immunoSEQ multiplex PCR; TCRdb holds only in-frame clones, not every one. This table has some 130,000 clones, 65% to 80% appearing once. Material: PBMCs. The source is a woman aged 40 to 55 in good health and CMV-seronegative. This rearrangement joins TRBV30 to TRBJ2-3, with 9 positions matching TRBD1. CDR3 sequence (DNA): TGTGCCTGGAGTGCGACAGGGGGATTCGCCTATACGCAGTATTTT. It encodes CAWSATGGFAYTQYF.